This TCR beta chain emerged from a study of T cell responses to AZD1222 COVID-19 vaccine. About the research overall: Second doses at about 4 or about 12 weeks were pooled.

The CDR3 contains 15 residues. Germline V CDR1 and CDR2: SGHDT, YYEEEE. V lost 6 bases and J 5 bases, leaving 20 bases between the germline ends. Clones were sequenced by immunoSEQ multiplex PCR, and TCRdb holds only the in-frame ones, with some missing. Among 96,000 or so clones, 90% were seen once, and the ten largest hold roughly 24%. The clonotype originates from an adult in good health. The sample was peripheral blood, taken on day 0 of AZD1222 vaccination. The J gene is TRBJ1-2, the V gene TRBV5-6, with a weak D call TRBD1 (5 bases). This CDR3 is CASTPGAETPYGYTF. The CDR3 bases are TGTGCCAGCACCCCCGGGGCCGAGACCCCTTATGGCTACACCTTC.